The next 31 T cell receptor beta chains were all read from a single sample in a study of blood T cell repertoires in COVID-19 (dated by TCRdb to 2020 to 2022). Library method: the immunoSEQ multiplex PCR assay. This is the immuneACCESS table as TCRdb keeps it, with only in-frame sequences that have V and J called. A part of the clones is gone; compared with another copy, unresolved V genes explain less than half, and the rest is unexplained. This sample lists roughly 50,000 clones; over 80% were detected once. Of the sample, about 60% falls within the top ten clones. Sequenced sample: peripheral blood. These receptors all stem from a man in his 70s with acute or convalescent COVID-19.

This chain joins TRBV7-3 and TRBJ1-1; D might be TRBD1 (6 bases). Germline V lookup: CDR1 SGHTA, CDR2 FQGTGA. CDR3 length equals 15 residues. Trimming pared 1 base from V and 8 bases from J, leaving 17 bases between. The CDR3 reads CASSLMGKAGDEAFF. The CDR3 nucleotides are TGTGCCAGCAGCTTAATGGGAAAGGCAGGGGACGAAGCTTTCTTT.

The V call is TRBV10-3, the J call TRBJ2-3, with TRBD1 identical over 8 bases. CDR3 length: 14 amino acids. V gave up 6 bases and J gave up 8 bases; unmatched junction bases: 10. Germline CDR1 reads ENHRY; CDR2 reads SYGVKD. In DNA, the CDR3 is TGTGCCATCAGCGACAGGGGATCCAGAGTTACGCAGTATTTT. Its protein is CAISDRGSRVTQYF.

The CDR3 region has the DNA TGTGCCAGCAGCTCCACAGGGGCTGAAGCTTTCTTT. It specifies CASSSTGAEAFF. V gene TRBV7-2 combines with J gene TRBJ1-1, with 7 bases matching TRBD1. This CDR3 is built from 12 residues. Germline V CDR1 and CDR2: SGHTA, FQGNSA. With 4 bases clipped from V and 6 bases from J, the junction kept 2 bases outside the gene matches.

This clone came up a few times. This chain connects TRBV7-2 to TRBJ2-2; tentative D call: TRBD1 (5 bases). The germline gives CDR1 SGHTA, CDR2 FQGNSA. Trimming stripped 3 bases from V and 0 bases from J, with 8 bases between. This CDR3 is built from 15 residues. CDR3 DNA: TGTGCCAGCAGCTTTTCAGGGACGAACACCGGGGAGCTGTTTTTT. Translation: CASSFSGTNTGELFF.

A single count supports this clone. This CDR3 is CASSLRGKLQETQYF. In nucleotides, the CDR3 is TGTGCCAGCAGTTTACGGGGGAAACTCCAAGAGACCCAGTACTTC. The chain combines TRBV27 with TRBJ2-5, with a weak D call TRBD2 (6 bases). The germline CDR1 and CDR2 sequences are MNHEY and SMNVEV (reference sequence). The germline V and J ends were trimmed by 2 bases and 1 base, with 11 bases remaining between them. The CDR3 spans 15 residues.

The chain joins TRBV7-3 to TRBJ1-1; 8 bases line up with TRBD1. The CDR3 spans 17 residues. Germline trimming cut 4 bases from V and 5 bases from J; bases unmatched to any gene: 15. Germline values: CDR1 SGHTA, CDR2 FQGTGA. The CDR3 coding sequence is TGTGCCAGCAGCTCCAGAGACAGGGGACTACGGGGAACTGAAGCTTTCTTT. Its protein is CASSSRDRGLRGTEAFF.

The J gene is TRBJ2-7, the V gene TRBV3-1 (or the pseudogene TRBV3-2); D remains ambiguous. Germline CDR1 LGHDT, CDR2 YNNKEL (reference sequence). The CDR3 spans 16 residues. V was clipped by 0 bases and J by 0 bases, with 12 bases between them. The CDR3, as DNA: TGTGCCAGCAGCCAAGATCTTGGTTCTAACTCCTACGAGCAGTACTTC. It encodes CASSQDLGSNSYEQYF.

The chain links TRBV9 to TRBJ2-2; 8 bases line up with TRBD2. The trim removed 7 bases at V and 0 bases at J, leaving 2 bases unmatched. The CDR3 consists of 14 residues. CDR1 is SGDLS, CDR2 YYNGEE, per germline. CDR3 sequence (DNA): TGTGCCAGCGGACTAGCCGCGAACACCGGGGAGCTGTTTTTT. Translation: CASGLAANTGELFF.

J is TRBJ1-6 and V is TRBV3-1 (or the pseudogene TRBV3-2); 7 bases are a match to TRBD1. The V gene end was trimmed by 0 bases and the J gene end by 8 bases; junction bases not matched to a gene: 10. In germline, CDR1 is LGHDT, CDR2 YNNKEL (reference sequence). This CDR3 spans 17 amino acids. The CDR3: CASSQEPGGLWYSPLHF. In DNA form, the CDR3 reads TGTGCCAGCAGCCAAGAGCCAGGGGGTCTGTGGTATTCACCCCTCCACTTT.

The gene calls are TRBV3-1 (or the pseudogene TRBV3-2) and TRBJ1-5; D is undetermined. Germline V lookup: CDR1 LGHDT, CDR2 YNNKEL (reference sequence). The CDR3 consists of 16 residues. Trimming shortened V by 1 base and J by 5 bases, and 15 bases separated the two germline ends. CDR3 bases: TGTGCCAGCAGCCAAGGTATATCAGGACTTGATCAGCCCCAGCATTTT. As protein: CASSQGISGLDQPQHF.

This chain joins TRBV11-2 and TRBJ2-3; D gene uncertain. Trimming took off 0 bases at V and 5 bases at J, with 12 bases between the two ends. The CDR3 has 15 amino acids. Per the germline V gene, CDR1 is SGHAT and CDR2 is FQNNGV. The CDR3 is CASSLEMRAIDTQYF. CDR3 nucleotides: TGTGCCAGCAGCTTAGAGATGAGAGCAATAGATACGCAGTATTTT.

The chain is built from TRBV15 and TRBJ1-4; D is possibly TRBD1 (5 bases). V was trimmed by 0 bases and J by 8 bases, leaving 13 bases between them. Germline CDR1 reads LNHNV; CDR2 reads YYDKDF (reference sequence). CDR3 length: 15 amino acids. CDR3: CATSRDSQAQEKLFF. The CDR3 nucleotides read TGTGCCACCAGCAGAGATTCACAGGCTCAAGAAAAACTGTTTTTT. Looking up the rest from reference TRBV15 and TRBJ1-4 gives the full variable domain: DAMVIQNPRYQVTQFGKPVTLSCSQTLNHNVMYWYQQKSSQAPKLLFHYYDKDFNNEADTPDNFQSRRPNTSFCFLDIRSPGLGDTAMYLCATSRDSQAQEKLFFGSGTQLSVL.

CDR3 residues: CASSYNSGRSYYF. CDR3 bases: TGTGCCAGCAGTTACAATAGCGGACGGAGCTATTACTTC. V is TRBV6-2 or TRBV6-3 and J is TRBJ2-7, with TRBD2 as a possible D gene (6 bases). This CDR3 is 13 amino acids long. Trimming pared 2 bases from V and 13 bases from J, leaving 18 bases between. Germline V gene lookup returns CDR1 MNHEY and CDR2 SVGEGT.

The chain couples TRBV5-6 to TRBJ1-5; tentative D call: TRBD1 (6 bases). The CDR3 loop spans 17 amino acids. The germline gives CDR1 SGHDT, CDR2 YYEEEE. The V gene lost 3 bases and the J gene lost 3 bases, with 19 bases spanning the gap. For the CDR3, the DNA is TGTGCCAGCAGCTACACCGTCCGGACAGCCGACAATCAGCCCCAGCATTTT. Protein: CASSYTVRTADNQPQHF.

This clone came up a few times. The chain links TRBV5-6 to TRBJ1-2, with 9 bases that match TRBD1. This CDR3 contains 15 residues. V lost 1 base to trimming and J lost 4 bases; unmatched junction nucleotides: 5. Looked up from germline, CDR1 is SGHDT and CDR2 is YYEEEE. In DNA, the CDR3 is TGTGCCAGCAGCTTGATGGGACAGGGATTCTATGGCTACACCTTC. Translated, it gives CASSLMGQGFYGYTF.

The rearrangement uses TRBV19 and TRBJ1-6, with TRBD1 matching 8 bases. Trimming at V came to 5 bases and at J to 8 bases, leaving 2 bases not matched to a gene. From germline, CDR1 is LNHDA and CDR2 SQIVND (reference sequence). The CDR3 extends over 13 amino acids. CDR3 region: CASSETGDSPLHF. The CDR3 DNA sequence: TGTGCCAGTAGTGAGACAGGGGATTCACCCCTCCACTTT.

The rearrangement links TRBV30 to TRBJ2-1; 7 nucleotides align to TRBD2. Germline V lookup: CDR1 GTSNPN, CDR2 SVGIG (reference sequence). V shed 1 base, J shed 0 bases, and the junction held 9 bases outside the gene matches. This CDR3 is built from 17 residues. CDR3 nucleotide sequence: TGTGCCTGGAGTGGGATCGGGAGGACCAGCTCCTACAATGAGCAGTTCTTC. As protein: CAWSGIGRTSSYNEQFF.

V and J are TRBV7-2 and TRBJ2-3; a possible D gene is TRBD2 (6 bases). Deletions cut 1 base from V and 0 bases from J, with 8 bases between. CDR1 is SGHTA, CDR2 FQGNSA, per germline. The length of the CDR3 is 15 residues. CDR3: CASSLDRGSTDTQYF. As DNA, the CDR3 is TGTGCCAGCAGCTTAGACCGGGGGAGCACAGATACGCAGTATTTT.

This chain uses TRBV6-5 with TRBJ2-1, with D maybe TRBD1 (6 bases). Trimming stripped 6 bases from V and 10 bases from J, with 16 bases between. CDR1 MNHEY and CDR2 SVGAGI come from the germline V gene. The CDR3 totals 13 residues. The DNA of the CDR3 is TGTGCCAGCAGAGGGGGTAGAACCGGGGAGCAGTTCTTC. Translated, it gives CASRGGRTGEQFF.

The chain is built from TRBV7-2 and TRBJ1-4; no reliable D call. CDR3 length equals 14 residues. The germline V and J ends were trimmed by 2 bases and 0 bases, with 4 bases remaining between them. CDR1 SGHTA and CDR2 FQGNSA come from the germline V gene. The CDR3 DNA is TGTGCCAGCAGCTTATCTCCAACTAATGAAAAACTGTTTTTT. Translating it yields CASSLSPTNEKLFF.

The V gene is TRBV15, the J gene TRBJ2-5, with TRBD2 identical over 16 bases. V lost 5 bases, J lost 4 bases, and 4 bases stayed unmatched. The CDR3 covers 16 residues. Germline assignment: CDR1 LNHNV and CDR2 YYDKDF (reference sequence). The CDR3 DNA reads as TGTGCCACCAGCGTTGGGACTAGCGGGAGGGGAGAGACCCAGTACTTC. Its protein product is CATSVGTSGRGETQYF.

J is TRBJ2-7 and V is TRBV6-2 or TRBV6-3; tentatively, D is TRBD1 (6 bases). Germline-derived CDR1 and CDR2 are MNHEY and SVGEGT. Trimming pared 6 bases from V and 4 bases from J, leaving 25 bases between. There are 17 residues in the CDR3. The DNA of the CDR3 is TGTGCCAGCAGCCGACGCAAGTCTCTACAGGGCGGGTACGAGCAGTACTTC. As protein: CASSRRKSLQGGYEQYF.

The rearrangement joins TRBV3-1 (or the pseudogene TRBV3-2) to TRBJ1-6, with 9 bases matching TRBD1. From germline, CDR1 is LGHDT and CDR2 YNNKEL (reference sequence). V was clipped by 1 base and J by 11 bases; unmatched bases: 6. The CDR3 totals 15 residues. The CDR3 DNA reads TGTGCCAGCAGCCAAGCGGGACAGGGAAAACCACCCCTCCACTTT. Translating it yields CASSQAGQGKPPLHF.

This chain connects TRBV19 to TRBJ1-6; maybe TRBD1 (6 bases). Germline CDR1 LNHDA, CDR2 SQIVND (reference sequence). V lost 6 bases and J 6 bases, leaving 18 bases between the germline ends. This CDR3 is built from 16 residues. The CDR3, as DNA: TGTGCCAGTAGCCCTCCAGGGGAAGGGGCTAATTCACCCCTCCACTTT. This translates into CASSPPGEGANSPLHF.

This chain connects TRBV6-6 to TRBJ1-4; D remains ambiguous. This CDR3 has 16 residues. Germline-derived CDR1 and CDR2 are MNHNY and SVGAGI (reference sequence). Trimming took off 0 bases at V and 5 bases at J, with 13 bases between the two ends. The CDR3 loop is CASSYSSTRYNEKLFF. CDR3 bases: TGTGCCAGCAGTTACTCCTCTACGCGGTACAATGAAAAACTGTTTTTT.

This clone was seen a handful of times. V gene TRBV5-1 combines with J gene TRBJ2-7; 12 positions agree with TRBD2. Germline V CDR1 and CDR2: SGHRS, YFSETQ. Trimming removed 7 bases from V and 2 bases from J; junction bases left unmatched: 1. The CDR3 runs 13 residues. CDR3 sequence: CASRLAGAYEQYF. In DNA form, the CDR3 reads TGCGCCAGCCGACTAGCGGGGGCCTACGAGCAGTACTTC.

V and J are TRBV7-8 and TRBJ2-7; D possibly corresponds to TRBD1 (7 bases). Trimming left V 1 base short and J 9 bases short, with 13 bases between. Germline CDR1 is SGHVS and CDR2 is FQNEAQ. CDR3 length: 13 amino acids. CDR3 residues: CASSLGGGGVQYF. For the CDR3, the DNA is TGTGCCAGCAGCTTAGGAGGAGGGGGCGTGCAGTACTTC.

This sequence joins TRBV28 and TRBJ1-1, with a possible D match to TRBD1 (5 bases). The CDR3 loop spans 15 amino acids. The germline V and J ends were trimmed by 2 bases and 3 bases, with 13 bases remaining between them. Germline CDR1 and CDR2: MDHEN and SYDVKM. The CDR3 protein is CASSLRRGLDTEAFF. Here the CDR3 DNA reads TGTGCCAGCAGTTTACGCCGGGGGTTGGACACTGAAGCTTTCTTT.

The V gene is TRBV19, the J gene TRBJ1-6, with D possibly TRBD1 on 5 matching bases. Germline loops: CDR1 LNHDA, CDR2 SQIVND (reference sequence). This CDR3 is 16 amino acids long. V dropped 2 bases and J dropped 7 bases, with 15 bases sitting between them. The CDR3 nucleotides read TGTGCCAGTAGTATAAACGGGGGAAGAAGGAATTCACCCCTCCACTTT. The encoded protein is CASSINGGRRNSPLHF. Looking up the rest from reference TRBV19 and TRBJ1-6 gives the full variable domain: DGGITQSPKYLFRKEGQNVTLSCEQNLNHDAMYWYRQDPGQGLRLIYYSQIVNDFQKGDIAEGYSVSREKKESFPLTVTSAQKNPTAFYLCASSINGGRRNSPLHFGNGTRLTVT.

The chain recombines TRBV4-2 with TRBJ2-1, with TRBD1 identical over 10 bases. This CDR3 contains 14 residues. Germline loops: CDR1 LGHNA, CDR2 YNFKEQ. With 4 bases clipped from V and 5 bases from J, the junction kept 2 bases outside the gene matches. In DNA form, the CDR3 reads TGTGCCAGCAGCCGGGACAGGGGCAACAATGAGCAGTTCTTC. This gives the protein CASSRDRGNNEQFF.

The genes are TRBV7-6 and TRBJ2-1; D may be TRBD2 (6 bases). The V end lost 4 bases, the J end lost 8 bases, and 21 bases lay between the germline ends. The CDR3 totals 16 residues. CDR1 SGHVS and CDR2 FNYEAQ come from the germline V gene. CDR3 protein: CASSSGVLDLHDEQFF. Here the CDR3 DNA reads TGTGCCAGCAGCTCGGGGGTCCTCGACCTACACGATGAGCAGTTCTTC.